A single sample gave rise to the 15 T cell receptor beta chains below, sequenced in a study of blood T cells in healthy people across ages. The use of a sample-barcoded 5' primer and a J-beta primer mix characterized a second PCR of about 7 to 12 cycles. TCRdb independently ran MiXCR on the 5' RACE reads; one entry per CDR3 protein. The sample carries 870,000 or so distinct CDR3 sequences, around 26% recorded once. Source material: blood. These receptors originate from a woman at least 80 years old in good health.

This clonotype was seen a single time. A much larger clone differs from this one at a single base, so this may be a read error. In nucleotides, the CDR3 is TGTGCCATCAGTGAATGGCCGGGGAGGGGAGGGAGGACTGAAGCTTTCTTT. This gives the protein CAISEWPGRGGRTEAFF. The chain has TRBV10-3 and TRBJ1-1; the D gene is possibly TRBD1 (5 bases). Trimming took 3 bases from V and 5 from J, leaving 22 bases between them. Germline V gene lookup returns CDR1 ENHRY and CDR2 SYGVKD. This CDR3 is built from 17 residues.

On this clonotype: A read error may produce the germline difference seen at one junction end. The rearrangement links TRBV20-1 to TRBJ2-3; D is ambiguous. Germline V lookup: CDR1 DFQATT, CDR2 SNEGSKA (reference sequence). This CDR3 has 12 amino acids. CDR3 protein: CSARDHTDMQYF. Written as DNA, the CDR3 is TGCAGTGCTAGAGACCACACAGATATGCAGTATTTT.

In its sample, this clonotype was seen many times. The chain joins TRBV7-2 to TRBJ2-4, with a weak D call TRBD1 (6 bases). This CDR3 region has 16 residues. Looked up from germline, CDR1 is SGHTA and CDR2 is FQGNSA. The V gene lost 5 bases and the J gene lost 2 bases, with 16 bases spanning the gap. The CDR3 nucleotides read TGTGCCAGCAGCCCCGTATTGGGGGCCCCCAAAAACATTCAGTACTTC. Its protein is CASSPVLGAPKNIQYF.

V and J are TRBV20-1 and TRBJ1-5; 9 bases agree with TRBD1. The CDR3 is 15 amino acids. J was trimmed by 6 bases and V by 2 bases; bases with no gene match: 8. Germline V gene sequence: CDR1 DFQATT, CDR2 SNEGSKA (reference sequence). The CDR3 loop is CSARIRDRDCQPQHF. The CDR3, as DNA: TGCAGTGCTAGAATCCGGGACAGGGATTGTCAGCCCCAGCATTTT.

The chain joins TRBV18 to TRBJ1-5; 7 bases match TRBD1. The CDR3 length is 16 residues. Germline CDR1 KGHSH, CDR2 LQKENI. J lost 0 bases, V lost 1 base, and 3 bases had no gene match. The CDR3 region is CASSPQGAGSNQPQHF. CDR3 sequence (DNA): TGTGCCAGCTCACCACAGGGGGCAGGTAGCAATCAGCCCCAGCATTTT. Based on the CDR3 plus reference TRBV18 and TRBJ1-5, the full variable domain is NAGVMQNPRHLVRRRGQEARLRCSPMKGHSHVYWYRQLPEEGLKFMVYLQKENIIDESGMPKERFSAEFPKEGPSILRIQQVVRGDSAAYFCASSPQGAGSNQPQHFGDGTRLSIL.

In this sample, this clonotype turned up once. A much larger clone lies a single base off, so this may be a read error. The chain carries TRBV5-1 and TRBJ1-2; 7 bases are a match to TRBD1. The CDR3 loop spans 16 amino acids. The V and J ends lost 2 bases and 8 bases, in that order; junction bases with no gene match: 15. Germline lookup yields CDR1 SGHRS and CDR2 YFSETQ. The CDR3 nucleotides read TGCGCCAGCAGCTTCACCACTGGGCACAGGGGCGAAGGCTACACCTTC. Protein product: CASSFTTGHRGEGYTF. The full variable domain, with the rest looked up from reference TRBV5-1 and TRBJ1-2, is KAGVTQTPRYLIKTRGQQVTLSCSPISGHRSVSWYQQTPGQGLQFLFEYFSETQRNKGNFPGRFSGRQFSNSRSEMNVSTLELGDSALYLCASSFTTGHRGEGYTFGSGTRLTVV.

This clonotype was counted at least ten times. The chain is built from TRBV9 and TRBJ2-7, with TRBD1 matching over 7 bases. Trimming at V came to 2 bases and at J to 7 bases, leaving 12 bases not matched to a gene. Per the germline V gene, CDR1 is SGDLS and CDR2 is YYNGEE. The CDR3 totals 15 residues. DNA of the CDR3: TGTGCCAGCAGCGTGACAGGGTCCGTTAAGGGGGAGCAGTACTTC. Protein: CASSVTGSVKGEQYF.

The chain employs TRBV20-1 and TRBJ2-5; 9 bases fit TRBD2. The germline gives CDR1 DFQATT, CDR2 SNEGSKA (reference sequence). Trimming at V came to 3 bases and at J to 11 bases, leaving 19 bases not matched to a gene. The CDR3 runs 16 residues. In nucleotides, the CDR3 is TGCAGTGCTAGGTGGTTGGCTAGCGGGGAGTACAATGAGCAGTACTTC. Residues: CSARWLASGEYNEQYF.

This clonotype was counted only a few times. This CDR3 is CSASGGTGDYGYTF. As DNA, the CDR3 is TGCAGTGCTAGTGGGGGGACAGGAGACTATGGCTACACCTTC. This sequence joins TRBV20-1 and TRBJ1-2, with 8 bases fitting TRBD1. From germline, CDR1 is DFQATT and CDR2 SNEGSKA (reference sequence). With 3 bases clipped from V and 3 bases from J, the junction kept 6 bases outside the gene matches. The length of the CDR3 is 14 residues.

This clonotype was found many times. The chain carries TRBV10-3 and TRBJ2-7; TRBD2 agrees at 8 bases. Germline V gene sequence: CDR1 ENHRY, CDR2 SYGVKD. CDR3 size: 14 residues. The CDR3 spells CAIQPTSGGDEQYF. CDR3 bases: TGTGCTATTCAACCCACAAGCGGGGGCGACGAGCAGTACTTC.

This clonotype has a count of ten or more. The chain links TRBV7-2 to TRBJ2-7, with no clear D. Germline V CDR1 and CDR2: SGHTA, FQGNSA. Trimming removed 1 base from V and 2 bases from J, with 12 bases in between. CDR3 length: 15 amino acids. CDR3 in amino acids: CASSLGGPGTYEQYF. The CDR3 DNA is TGTGCCAGCAGCTTAGGCGGTCCAGGTACCTACGAGCAGTACTTC.

In this sample, this clonotype turned up a few times. The chain is built from TRBV7-2 and TRBJ1-5; TRBD1 matches at 9 bases. CDR3 length: 15 amino acids. V was clipped by 5 bases and J by 7 bases; unmatched bases: 9. The germline V gene encodes CDR1 SGHTA and CDR2 FQGNSA. The CDR3 is CASSETGGGPQPQHF. The CDR3, as DNA: TGTGCCAGCAGCGAGACAGGGGGAGGGCCCCAGCCCCAGCATTTT.

This clonotype was detected many times. A single base separates this from a much larger clone, so it may be a read error. The CDR3 DNA sequence: TGCAGGGGCCGACAGGGGGGGGATGAGCAGTTCTTC. This translates into CRGRQGGDEQFF. V gene TRBV20-1 combines with J gene TRBJ2-1, with 9 nucleotides matching TRBD1. Germline lookup yields CDR1 DFQATT and CDR2 SNEGSKA (reference sequence). The CDR3 has 12 residues.

This clonotype was recorded a few times. A much more abundant neighbour one base away suggests this may be a read error. This chain uses TRBV12-3 or TRBV12-4 with TRBJ2-5; tentative D call: TRBD1 (5 bases). The CDR3 is 14 residues long. The CDR3 nucleotides are TGTGCCAGCAGTTTGACAGAACTTCAAGAGACCCGGTACTTC. Protein: CASSLTELQETRYF.

The J gene is TRBJ1-4, the V gene TRBV18; D ambiguous. The CDR3 spans 15 residues. Trimming pared 2 bases from V and 3 bases from J, leaving 10 bases between. Per germline, CDR1 KGHSH and CDR2 LQKENI. As DNA, the CDR3 is TGTGCCAGCTCACCAGCTGGTGCCCCTAATGAAAAACTGTTTTTT. It specifies CASSPAGAPNEKLFF. Based on the CDR3 plus reference TRBV18 and TRBJ1-4, the full variable domain is NAGVMQNPRHLVRRRGQEARLRCSPMKGHSHVYWYRQLPEEGLKFMVYLQKENIIDESGMPKERFSAEFPKEGPSILRIQQVVRGDSAAYFCASSPAGAPNEKLFFGSGTQLSVL.